Following are 23 T cell receptor beta chains from one sample sequenced in a study of CD8 T cells in Susac syndrome. The RNA, about 0.45 to 1 ug, was put through reverse transcription using random hexamers. Each CDR3 protein gets one entry after TCRdb re-called the immunoSEQ multiplex PCR reads with MiXCR. The profile shows fewer than 350,000 distinct CDR3 sequences, roughly 85% of them singletons. Specimen: CD8+ T cells from PBMCs. The source is a human donor with multiple sclerosis.

This chain joins TRBV12-3 or TRBV12-4 and TRBJ2-2; TRBD1 agrees at 10 bases. CDR3 length: 16 amino acids. V trimming: 5 bases; J trimming: 7 bases; junction bases outside the gene matches: 10. CDR3 nucleotides: TGTGCCAGCAGTCATACGACAGGGGGCGAGGGCGGGGAGCTGTTTTTT. It is translated as CASSHTTGGEGGELFF.

The rearrangement links TRBV20-1 to TRBJ1-1, with D hard to call. Trimming removed 8 bases at V and 0 bases at J, with 10 bases between. In germline, CDR1 is DFQATT, CDR2 SNEGSKA (reference sequence). The CDR3 loop spans 12 amino acids. DNA for the CDR3: TGCAGTCCGGTCCTCATGAACACTGAAGCTTTCTTT. Residues: CSPVLMNTEAFF.

The chain carries TRBV28 and TRBJ2-1, with D unresolved. The germline V and J ends were trimmed by 6 bases and 0 bases, with 9 bases remaining between them. Germline CDR1 and CDR2: MDHEN and SYDVKM. This CDR3 contains 14 residues. The CDR3 loop is CASSPMGSYNEQFF. The CDR3 bases are TGTGCCAGCAGCCCGATGGGCTCCTACAATGAGCAGTTCTTC.

The J gene is TRBJ1-1, the V gene TRBV5-4, with a weak D call TRBD1 (5 bases). The CDR3 length is 13 residues. The V gene lost 3 bases and the J gene lost 5 bases, with 11 bases spanning the gap. Germline loops: CDR1 SGHNT, CDR2 YYREEE (reference sequence). The CDR3, as DNA: TGTGCCAGCAGCTGGGACCCAGGGACTGAAGCTTTCTTT. As protein: CASSWDPGTEAFF.

This rearrangement joins TRBV12-3 or TRBV12-4 to TRBJ2-7; D unresolved. This CDR3 has 12 amino acids. The ends were cut back, 4 bases at V and 6 bases at J, with 10 bases in the middle. The CDR3 DNA follows: TGTGCCAGCAGTTCCGGGCAGCTCGAGCAGTACTTC. Translation gives CASSSGQLEQYF.

V usage is TRBV13 and J usage is TRBJ1-1; 7 nucleotides line up with TRBD1. V lost 6 bases, J lost 0 bases, and 4 bases stayed unmatched. CDR1 is PRHDT and CDR2 is FYEKMQ in the germline V gene (reference sequence). This CDR3 spans 14 amino acids. The CDR3 DNA reads TGTGCCAGCAGAGGGACAGCTATGAACACTGAAGCTTTCTTT. Its protein product is CASRGTAMNTEAFF.

CDR3 DNA sequence: TGTGCCAGCAGCTTATCTAGCGGGAGCGCCGAGCAGTACTTC. Protein: CASSLSSGSAEQYF. V usage is TRBV7-2 and J usage is TRBJ2-7; 10 nucleotides match TRBD2. The V gene's germline CDR1 is SGHTA and CDR2 FQGNSA. J gave up 6 bases and V 2 bases, and 4 bases lay outside the gene matches. CDR3 size: 14 residues.

The sample holds a few counts of this clonotype. The V gene is TRBV2, the J gene TRBJ2-7; D gene unclear. This CDR3 region has 13 residues. The germline V gene has CDR1 SNHLY and CDR2 FYNNEI. Trimming shortened V by 5 bases and J by 1 base, and 9 bases separated the two germline ends. The CDR3 protein is CASSPTESYEQYF. The CDR3 nucleotides read TGTGCCAGCAGTCCGACGGAATCCTACGAGCAGTACTTC.

This clonotype was seen only once. V gene TRBV5-6 combines with J gene TRBJ2-7; D may be TRBD1 (6 bases). The CDR3 is 14 residues long. The germline V gene encodes CDR1 SGHDT and CDR2 YYEEEE. V dropped 4 bases and J dropped 3 bases, with 14 bases sitting between them. CDR3 DNA: TGTGCCAGCAGCGTGAGGACAGCCGGCTACGAGCAGTACTTC. It translates to CASSVRTAGYEQYF.

As concerns this clonotype: A junction end diverges from the germline sequence, so it may reflect a read error. The chain employs TRBV27 and TRBJ1-4; D is perhaps TRBD1 (5 bases). Germline CDR1 reads MNHEY; CDR2 reads SMNVEV (reference sequence). This CDR3 comprises 14 residues. CDR3 in amino acids: CASSQGGGNDKLFF. The CDR3, as DNA: TGTGCCAGCAGTCAGGGAGGAGGGAATGACAAACTGTTTTTT.

The rearrangement links TRBV5-6 to TRBJ1-1, with D uncertain. Germline assignment: CDR1 SGHDT and CDR2 YYEEEE. V lost 2 bases, J lost 1 base, and 9 bases lay in between. This CDR3 spans 14 amino acids. The CDR3 DNA reads TGTGCCAGCAGCTTTGCCACTGGGAACACTGAAGCTTTCTTT. Amino acid sequence: CASSFATGNTEAFF.

This clonotype was found a few times. The J gene is TRBJ2-3, the V gene TRBV6-2 or TRBV6-3; 7 bases line up with TRBD2. Germline V gene lookup returns CDR1 MNHEY and CDR2 SVGEGT. The V gene end was trimmed by 0 bases and the J gene end by 6 bases; junction bases not matched to a gene: 6. The CDR3 loop spans 15 amino acids. The CDR3 DNA reads TGTGCCAGCAGTTACTCGGGGGGGAGGTTGGATACGCAGTATTTT. This gives the protein CASSYSGGRLDTQYF.

The V gene is TRBV12-3 or TRBV12-4, the J gene TRBJ1-3; 9 bases match TRBD1. The CDR3 has 14 residues. Trimming took 5 bases from V and 4 from J; bases not matched to a gene: 3. The CDR3: CASSTQGAGNTIYF. DNA of the CDR3: TGTGCCAGCAGTACACAGGGGGCGGGAAACACCATATATTTT.

The count of this clonotype is one. The chain couples TRBV9 to TRBJ2-7, with 7 bases lining up with TRBD1. V shed 0 bases and J 3 bases; nucleotides not matched to a gene: 6. The CDR3 has 15 residues. Germline CDR1 is SGDLS and CDR2 is YYNGEE. Here the CDR3 reads CASSVGGTGDYEQYF. In DNA, the CDR3 is TGTGCCAGCAGCGTAGGAGGAACAGGGGACTACGAGCAGTACTTC. The variable domain in full, completed from reference TRBV9 and TRBJ2-7, reads DSGVTQTPKHLITATGQRVTLRCSPRSGDLSVYWYQQSLDQGLQFLIQYYNGEERAKGNILERFSAQQFPDLHSELNLSSLELGDSALYFCASSVGGTGDYEQYFGPGTRLTVT.

The chain uses TRBV7-8 and TRBJ2-3; no definite D call. CDR1 and CDR2 from the germline V gene are SGHVS and FQNEAQ. Between the trimmed V and J ends, which lost 0 bases and 5 bases, there was a span of 9 bases. The CDR3 extends over 14 amino acids. CDR3 DNA sequence: TGTGCCAGCAGCTTAGCGTTTGGCGGAGATACGCAGTATTTT. This sequence encodes CASSLAFGGDTQYF.

The V call is TRBV29-1, the J call TRBJ2-3; the match to TRBD2 covers 9 bases. CDR3 length equals 14 residues. The germline V gene has CDR1 SQVTM and CDR2 ANQGSEA. V shed 3 bases and J 2 bases; nucleotides not matched to a gene: 3. CDR3 DNA: TGCAGCGTTGAGCTAGCGGGGTACACAGATACGCAGTATTTT. This encodes CSVELAGYTDTQYF.

The J gene is TRBJ2-7, the V gene TRBV4-1, with TRBD1 identical over 12 bases. CDR1 MGHRA and CDR2 YSYEKL come from the germline V gene. Unmatched junction bases numbered 3, after V lost 1 base and J lost 5 bases. The CDR3 loop spans 15 amino acids. The chain's CDR3 is CASSQAGTGGHEQYF. In DNA, the CDR3 is TGCGCCAGCAGCCAAGCCGGGACAGGGGGCCACGAGCAGTACTTC.

This clonotype was recorded once. The genes are TRBV25-1 and TRBJ2-1; D is ambiguous. V dropped 2 bases and J dropped 9 bases, with 14 bases sitting between them. Germline assignment: CDR1 MGHDK and CDR2 SYGVNS. This CDR3 has 14 residues. This chain's CDR3 is CASSERSPTSEQFF. The CDR3 DNA sequence: TGTGCCAGCAGTGAAAGGTCCCCAACCAGTGAGCAGTTCTTC.

The chain carries TRBV19 and TRBJ2-1, with 8 bases that match TRBD2. CDR3 length: 15 residues. From germline, CDR1 is LNHDA and CDR2 SQIVND (reference sequence). Trimming removed 5 bases from V and 7 bases from J; junction bases left unmatched: 10. CDR3 amino acids: CASSGDGRAWNEQFF. Written as DNA, the CDR3 is TGTGCCAGTAGTGGCGACGGGAGGGCCTGGAATGAGCAGTTCTTC. Based on the CDR3 plus reference TRBV19 and TRBJ2-1, the full variable domain is DGGITQSPKYLFRKEGQNVTLSCEQNLNHDAMYWYRQDPGQGLRLIYYSQIVNDFQKGDIAEGYSVSREKKESFPLTVTSAQKNPTAFYLCASSGDGRAWNEQFFGPGTRLTVL.

The rearrangement uses TRBV6-1 and TRBJ2-1, with D hard to call. The V and J ends lost 3 bases and 8 bases respectively, with 17 bases between them. The germline V gene has CDR1 MNHNS and CDR2 SASEGT. The CDR3 runs to 15 residues. CDR3 in amino acids: CASSEEGGWVYEQFF. The CDR3 DNA is TGTGCCAGCAGTGAGGAAGGTGGCTGGGTGTATGAGCAGTTCTTC.

CDR3 DNA: TGTGCCAGCATGTGGACAGCAGATACGCAGTATTTT. It translates to CASMWTADTQYF. The chain is built from TRBV6-1 and TRBJ2-3; perhaps TRBD1 as D (6 bases). Germline loops: CDR1 MNHNS, CDR2 SASEGT. The CDR3 is made up of 12 amino acids. Trimming took off 7 bases at V and 4 bases at J, with 9 bases between the two ends.

The chain employs TRBV7-9 and TRBJ2-7; 13 bases are shared with TRBD2. J was trimmed by 6 bases and V by 4 bases; bases with no gene match: 6. The CDR3 loop spans 15 amino acids. The germline V gene has CDR1 SEHNR and CDR2 FQNEAQ (reference sequence). The CDR3 sequence is CASSYGLAGVSEQYF. The CDR3 DNA follows: TGTGCCAGCAGCTACGGACTAGCGGGAGTATCCGAGCAGTACTTC.

This sequence joins TRBV19 and TRBJ2-1; TRBD2 might be the D (5 bases). The CDR3 is 15 residues long. Germline values: CDR1 LNHDA, CDR2 SQIVND (reference sequence). V lost 5 bases, J lost 1 base, and 12 bases lay in between. CDR3 DNA: TGTGCCAGTAGTCTCACTAGTCTGTCCTACAATGAGCAGTTCTTC. Protein product: CASSLTSLSYNEQFF.